The T cell receptor beta chain described here comes from a study of radiation and T cells in renal cell carcinoma. As for the study in general: Nephrectomy followed 15 Gy stereotactic body radiation by 4 weeks. Study-wide findings and caveats: Top tumor clonotypes rose in blood 2 weeks post-radiation, then contracted.

Time point specified: baseline pretreatment blood. The treatment denotes: 15 Gy SBRT to primary tumor, nephrectomy 4 weeks later. Blood was sampled at baseline, 2 weeks and 4 weeks after SBRT. As to this clone: The antigen is not known.

Assay: immunoSEQ multiplex PCR; the TCRdb copy retains only in-frame clones and omits some. In the table there are about 130,000 clones, approximately 91% of which are singletons. V lost 0 bases to trimming and J lost 5 bases, with 10 bases between them. The CDR3 sequence is 14 residues long. Germline lookup yields CDR1 SNHLY and CDR2 FYNNEI. This chain links TRBV2 with TRBJ1-1, with D uncertain. This receptor was taken from a woman aged 50 to 60 with renal cell carcinoma. The sequencing here drew on blood, taken from a patient whose treatment included radiotherapy and nephrectomy. The chain's CDR3 is CASSEAWRETEAFF. The CDR3 bases are TGTGCCAGCAGTGAAGCGTGGCGGGAAACTGAAGCTTTCTTT.